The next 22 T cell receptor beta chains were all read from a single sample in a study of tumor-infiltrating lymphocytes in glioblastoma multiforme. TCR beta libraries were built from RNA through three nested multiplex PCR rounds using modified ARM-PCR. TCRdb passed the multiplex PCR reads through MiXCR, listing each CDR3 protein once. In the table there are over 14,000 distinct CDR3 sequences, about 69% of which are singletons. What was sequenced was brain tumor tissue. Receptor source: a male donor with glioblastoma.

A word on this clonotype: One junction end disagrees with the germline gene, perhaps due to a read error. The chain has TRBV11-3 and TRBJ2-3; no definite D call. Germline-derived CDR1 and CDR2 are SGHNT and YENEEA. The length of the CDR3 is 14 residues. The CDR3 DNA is TGTGCCTGCAGCTTTGAGAGTCACACAGATATGCACTATTTT. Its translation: CACSFESHTDMHYF.

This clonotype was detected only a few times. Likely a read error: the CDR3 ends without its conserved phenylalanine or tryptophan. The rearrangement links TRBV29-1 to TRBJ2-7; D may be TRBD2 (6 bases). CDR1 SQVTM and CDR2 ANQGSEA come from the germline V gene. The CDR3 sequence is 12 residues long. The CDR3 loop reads CRVAGTPYEQYL. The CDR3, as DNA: TGCAGGGTTGCCGGGACTCCCTACGAGCAGTACCTC.

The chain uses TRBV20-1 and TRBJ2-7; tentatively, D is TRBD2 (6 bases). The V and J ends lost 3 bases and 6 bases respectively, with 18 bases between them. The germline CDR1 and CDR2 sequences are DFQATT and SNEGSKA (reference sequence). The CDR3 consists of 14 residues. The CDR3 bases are TGCAGTGCTAGGGCACTATCGGGAGTTCTCGAGCAGTACGTC. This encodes CSARALSGVLEQYV.

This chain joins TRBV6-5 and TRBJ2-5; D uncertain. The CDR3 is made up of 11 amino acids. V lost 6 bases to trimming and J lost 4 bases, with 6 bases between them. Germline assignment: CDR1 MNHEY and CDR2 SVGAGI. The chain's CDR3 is CASRYRETQYF. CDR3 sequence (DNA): TGTGCCAGCAGATATCGAGAGACCCAGTACTTC.

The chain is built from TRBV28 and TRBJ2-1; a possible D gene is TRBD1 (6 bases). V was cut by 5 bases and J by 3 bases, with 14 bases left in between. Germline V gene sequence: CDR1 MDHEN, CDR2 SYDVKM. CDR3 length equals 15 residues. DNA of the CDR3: TGTGCCAGCAGTATGACTGGACAGATCTACAATGAGCAGTTCTTC. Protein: CASSMTGQIYNEQFF. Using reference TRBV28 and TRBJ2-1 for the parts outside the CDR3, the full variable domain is DVKVTQSSRYLVKRTGEKVFLECVQDMDHENMFWYRQDPGLGLRLIYFSYDVKMKEKGDIPEGYSVSREKKERFSLILESASTNQTSMYLCASSMTGQIYNEQFFGPGTRLTVL.

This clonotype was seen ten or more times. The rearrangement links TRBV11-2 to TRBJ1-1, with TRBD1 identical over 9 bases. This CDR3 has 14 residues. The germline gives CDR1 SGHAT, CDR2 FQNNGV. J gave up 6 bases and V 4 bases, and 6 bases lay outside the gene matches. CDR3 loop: CASSWGQGVSEAFF. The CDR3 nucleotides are TGTGCCAGCAGCTGGGGACAGGGTGTCTCTGAAGCTTTCTTT.

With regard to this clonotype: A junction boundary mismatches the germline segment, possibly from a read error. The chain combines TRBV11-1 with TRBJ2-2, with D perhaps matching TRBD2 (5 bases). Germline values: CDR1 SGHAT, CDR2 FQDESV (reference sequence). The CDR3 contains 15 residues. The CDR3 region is CASSLMATVTGEIFF. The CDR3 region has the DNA TGTGCTAGCAGCTTGATGGCGACGGTCACCGGGGAGATTTTTTTT.

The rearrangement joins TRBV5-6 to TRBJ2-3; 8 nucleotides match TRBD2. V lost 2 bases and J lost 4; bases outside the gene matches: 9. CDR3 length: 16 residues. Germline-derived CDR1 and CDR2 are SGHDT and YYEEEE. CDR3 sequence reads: CASSFGVAGFADTQYF. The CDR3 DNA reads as TGTGCCAGCAGCTTCGGAGTAGCGGGATTCGCAGATACGCAGTATTTT.

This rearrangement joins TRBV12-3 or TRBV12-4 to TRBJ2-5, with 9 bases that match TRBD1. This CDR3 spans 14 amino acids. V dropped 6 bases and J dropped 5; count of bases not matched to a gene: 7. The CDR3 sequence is CASSPRDRVETQYF. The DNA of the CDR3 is TGTGCCAGCAGCCCCCGGGACAGGGTGGAGACCCAGTACTTC.

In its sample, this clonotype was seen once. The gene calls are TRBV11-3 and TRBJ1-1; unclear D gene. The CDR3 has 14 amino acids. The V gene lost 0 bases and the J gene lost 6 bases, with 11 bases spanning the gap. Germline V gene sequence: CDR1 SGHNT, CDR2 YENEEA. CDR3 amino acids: CASSLDDRGSEAFF. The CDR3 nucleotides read TGTGCCAGCAGCTTAGATGACCGAGGATCTGAAGCTTTCTTT.

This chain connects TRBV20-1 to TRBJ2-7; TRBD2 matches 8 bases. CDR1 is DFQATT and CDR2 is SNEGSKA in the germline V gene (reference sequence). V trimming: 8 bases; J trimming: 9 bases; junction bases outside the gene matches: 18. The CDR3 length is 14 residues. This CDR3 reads CSSIQLAGSYWQYF. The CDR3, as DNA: TGCAGTTCTATTCAGCTAGCGGGCTCCTATTGGCAGTACTTC.

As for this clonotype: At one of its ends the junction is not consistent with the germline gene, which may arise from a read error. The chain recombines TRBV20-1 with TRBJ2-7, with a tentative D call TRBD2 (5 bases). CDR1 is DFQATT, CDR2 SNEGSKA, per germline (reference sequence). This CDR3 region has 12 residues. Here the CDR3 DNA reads TGCAGTGCTAAACCCGGGATGGGCGAGCAATACTTC. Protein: CSAKPGMGEQYF.

The CDR3 sequence is CSVQGWDNEQFF. The CDR3 coding sequence is TGCAGTGTACAGGGGTGGGACAATGAGCAGTTCTTC. This sequence joins TRBV20-1 and TRBJ2-1, with 7 bases aligning to TRBD1. This CDR3 contains 12 residues. In germline, CDR1 is DFQATT, CDR2 SNEGSKA (reference sequence). After removal of 7 bases from V and 5 bases from J, the junction contained 5 bases not matched to a gene.

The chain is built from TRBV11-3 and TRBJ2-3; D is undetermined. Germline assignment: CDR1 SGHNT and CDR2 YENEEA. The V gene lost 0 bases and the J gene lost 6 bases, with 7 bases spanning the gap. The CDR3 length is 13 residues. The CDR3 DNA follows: TGTGCCAGCAGCTTAGAGGCCTCGGATACGCAGTATTTT. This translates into CASSLEASDTQYF.

The CDR3 nucleotides are TGCAGTGCGGGGCCGGAGTCAGATACGCAGTATTTT. Its translation: CSAGPESDTQYF. The V call is TRBV20-1, the J call TRBJ2-3; D perhaps matches TRBD1 (5 bases). Trimming pared 6 bases from V and 4 bases from J, leaving 11 bases between. Germline values: CDR1 DFQATT, CDR2 SNEGSKA (reference sequence). This CDR3 has 12 amino acids.

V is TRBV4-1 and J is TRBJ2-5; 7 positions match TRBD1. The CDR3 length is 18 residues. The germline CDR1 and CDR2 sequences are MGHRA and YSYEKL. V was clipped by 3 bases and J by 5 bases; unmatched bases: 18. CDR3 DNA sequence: TGCGCCAGCAGCCACACGTTGTGGAGAGTAGGGGGCCTGGAGACCCAGTACTTC. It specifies CASSHTLWRVGGLETQYF.

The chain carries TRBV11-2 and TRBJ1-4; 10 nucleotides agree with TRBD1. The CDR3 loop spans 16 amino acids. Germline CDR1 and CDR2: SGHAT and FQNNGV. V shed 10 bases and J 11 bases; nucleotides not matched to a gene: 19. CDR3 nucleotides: TGTGCCATCCGCTTAGGCGGGACAGGGGAGTTTGAGAAACTGTTTTTT. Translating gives CAIRLGGTGEFEKLFF.

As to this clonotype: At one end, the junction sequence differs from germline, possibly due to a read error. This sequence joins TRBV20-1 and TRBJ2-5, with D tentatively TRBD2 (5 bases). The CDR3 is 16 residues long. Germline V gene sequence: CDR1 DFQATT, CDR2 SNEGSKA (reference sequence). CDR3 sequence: CSARDEQEASKETQYF. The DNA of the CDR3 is TGCAGCGCTAGGGATGAGCAGGAGGCGTCTAAAGAGACCCAGTACTTC.

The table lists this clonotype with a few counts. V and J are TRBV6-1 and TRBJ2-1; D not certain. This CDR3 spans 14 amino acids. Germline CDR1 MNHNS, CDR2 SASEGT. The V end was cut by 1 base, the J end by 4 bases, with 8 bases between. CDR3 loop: CASSEEVAYNEQFF. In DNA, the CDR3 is TGTGCCAGCAGTGAAGAAGTAGCATACAATGAGCAGTTCTTC.

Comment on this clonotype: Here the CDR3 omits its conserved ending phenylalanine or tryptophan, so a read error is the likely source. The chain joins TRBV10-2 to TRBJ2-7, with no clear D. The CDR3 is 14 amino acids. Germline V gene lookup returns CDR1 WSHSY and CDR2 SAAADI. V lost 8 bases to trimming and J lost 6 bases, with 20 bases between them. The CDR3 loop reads CASWIGIGSFEQYS. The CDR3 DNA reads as TGCGCCAGCTGGATAGGGATAGGGTCTTTCGAGCAGTACTCC.

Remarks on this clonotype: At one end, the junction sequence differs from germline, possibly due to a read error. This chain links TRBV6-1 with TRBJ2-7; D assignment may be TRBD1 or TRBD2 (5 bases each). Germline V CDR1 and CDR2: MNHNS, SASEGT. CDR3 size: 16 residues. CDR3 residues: CASSERSRAGYYEQYF. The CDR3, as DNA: TGTGCCAGTAGTGAAAGGTCCAGGGCGGGCTACTACGAGCAGTACTTC.

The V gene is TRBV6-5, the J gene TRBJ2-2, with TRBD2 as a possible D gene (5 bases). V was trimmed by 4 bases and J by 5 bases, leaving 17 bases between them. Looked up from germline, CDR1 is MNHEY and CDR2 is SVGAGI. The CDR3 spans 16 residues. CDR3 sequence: CASSLDSKLTTGELFF. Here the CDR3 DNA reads TGTGCCAGCAGTTTGGACTCAAAATTAACGACCGGGGAGCTGTTTTTT.